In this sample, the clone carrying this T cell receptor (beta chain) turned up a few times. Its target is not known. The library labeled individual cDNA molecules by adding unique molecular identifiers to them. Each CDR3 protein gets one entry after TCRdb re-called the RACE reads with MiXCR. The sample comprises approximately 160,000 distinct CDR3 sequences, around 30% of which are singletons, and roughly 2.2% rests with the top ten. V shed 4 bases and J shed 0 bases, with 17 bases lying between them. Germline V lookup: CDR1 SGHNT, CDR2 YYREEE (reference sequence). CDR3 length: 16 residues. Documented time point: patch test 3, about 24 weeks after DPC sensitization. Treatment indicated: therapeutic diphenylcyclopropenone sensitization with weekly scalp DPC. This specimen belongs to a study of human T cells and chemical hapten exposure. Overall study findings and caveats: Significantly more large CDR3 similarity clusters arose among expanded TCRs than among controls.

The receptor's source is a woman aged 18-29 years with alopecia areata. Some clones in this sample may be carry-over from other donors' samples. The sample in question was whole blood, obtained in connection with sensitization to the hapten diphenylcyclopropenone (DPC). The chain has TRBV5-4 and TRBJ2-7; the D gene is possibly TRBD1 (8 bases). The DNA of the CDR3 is TGTGCCAGCAGCAGCGGGACAGGTGGGATCTCCTACGAGCAGTACTTC. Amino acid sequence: CASSSGTGGISYEQYF.